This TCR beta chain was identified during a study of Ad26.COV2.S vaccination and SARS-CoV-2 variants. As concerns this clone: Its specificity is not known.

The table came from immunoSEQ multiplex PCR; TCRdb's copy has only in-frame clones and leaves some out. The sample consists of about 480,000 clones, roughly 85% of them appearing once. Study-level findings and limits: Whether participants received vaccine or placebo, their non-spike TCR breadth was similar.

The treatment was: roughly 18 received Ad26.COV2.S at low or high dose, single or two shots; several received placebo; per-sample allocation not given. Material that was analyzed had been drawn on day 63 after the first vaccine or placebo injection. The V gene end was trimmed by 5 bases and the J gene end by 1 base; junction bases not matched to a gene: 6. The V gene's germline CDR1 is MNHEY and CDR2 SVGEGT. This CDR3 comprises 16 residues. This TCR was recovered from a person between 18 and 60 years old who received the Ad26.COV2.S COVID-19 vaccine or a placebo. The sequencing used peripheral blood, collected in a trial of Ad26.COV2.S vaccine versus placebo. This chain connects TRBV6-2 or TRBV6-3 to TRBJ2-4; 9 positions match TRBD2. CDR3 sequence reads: CASSVAGEVAKNIQYF. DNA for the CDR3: TGTGCCAGCAGTGTAGCGGGAGAGGTGGCCAAAAACATTCAGTACTTC.